The 25 T cell receptor beta chains presented below share a single source sample, sequenced in a study of a mutant IDH1 vaccine in newly diagnosed glioma. Regarding time point: week 23, last vaccination. In the vaccine, a single dose held 300 ug of the mutant IDH1 20-mer peptide, along with topical imiquimod. Their antigens are not known. Assay: immunoSEQ multiplex PCR; the TCRdb copy retains only in-frame clones and omits some. This table has around 41,000 clones, about four fifths appearing once. The source material was PBMCs, sampled from a glioma patient whose treatment included an IDH1 peptide vaccine. The receptors were gathered from a woman in her thirties or forties with glioma. Some clones in this sample may be carry-over from other donors' samples.

The chain carries TRBV6-5 and TRBJ2-6; the D gene is possibly TRBD2 (5 bases). Germline CDR1 and CDR2: MNHEY and SVGAGI. The CDR3 is made up of 14 amino acids. V lost 4 bases, J lost 3 bases, and 7 bases lay in between. The CDR3 DNA reads TGTGCCAGCAGTTCCGGGGTTGGGGCCAACGTCCTGACTTTC. Translating it yields CASSSGVGANVLTF.

There are a few counts of this clone. The chain joins TRBV2 to TRBJ2-2; D assignment may be TRBD1 or TRBD2 (5 bases each). CDR3 length: 17 amino acids. Per the germline V gene, CDR1 is SNHLY and CDR2 is FYNNEI. The V end lost 6 bases, the J end lost 5 bases, and 22 bases lay between the germline ends. The CDR3 sequence: CASREYAGTATTGELFF. As DNA, the CDR3 is TGTGCCAGCAGAGAATACGCCGGGACGGCGACTACCGGGGAGCTGTTTTTT.

Here the CDR3 reads CASTGTGGLFGEQYF. The CDR3 region has the DNA TGTGCCAGCACCGGGACAGGGGGCTTATTCGGGGAGCAGTACTTC. The chain joins TRBV27 to TRBJ2-7; 12 bases fit TRBD1. With 7 bases clipped from V and 7 bases from J, the junction kept 11 bases outside the gene matches. Germline V lookup: CDR1 MNHEY, CDR2 SMNVEV (reference sequence). The CDR3 is 15 amino acids.

This clone has only one observation. The chain employs TRBV20-1 and TRBJ2-7; no reliable D call. CDR1 and CDR2 (germline): DFQATT, SNEGSKA (reference sequence). The CDR3 has 11 residues. V shed 5 bases and J shed 6 bases, with 11 bases lying between them. The CDR3 DNA follows: TGCAGTGCTGCCAAGATAATCGAGCAGTACTTC. The encoded protein is CSAAKIIEQYF.

The chain joins TRBV18 to TRBJ1-1; maybe TRBD1 (6 bases). CDR3 size: 13 residues. Germline CDR1 KGHSH, CDR2 LQKENI. V was pared by 5 bases and J by 6 bases, with 13 bases between. The CDR3 protein is CASSSAGAAEAFF. The CDR3 DNA reads as TGTGCCAGCTCATCGGCAGGGGCAGCTGAAGCTTTCTTT.

V usage is TRBV28 and J usage is TRBJ1-1; 7 nucleotides agree with TRBD1. The CDR3 is 14 residues long. V trimming: 5 bases; J trimming: 4 bases; junction bases outside the gene matches: 7. CDR1 is MDHEN and CDR2 is SYDVKM in the germline V gene. CDR3 residues: CASSATGVGTEAFF. CDR3 DNA: TGTGCCAGCAGTGCAACAGGGGTGGGCACTGAAGCTTTCTTT.

J is TRBJ1-2 and V is TRBV14; D possibly corresponds to TRBD1 (5 bases). There are 20 residues in the CDR3. Germline values: CDR1 SGHDN, CDR2 FVKESK. Deletions cut 0 bases from V and 7 bases from J, with 30 bases between. The CDR3 DNA reads TGTGCCAGCAGCCAAGATAGCCACCTCCTCGCAGGGTCCGTTTTTGGTGGCTACACCTTC. Translating it yields CASSQDSHLLAGSVFGGYTF.

Turning to this clone: At one boundary the junction diverges from the germline segment, which might be a read error. The V gene is TRBV9, the J gene TRBJ2-3; 9 bases align to TRBD2. The CDR3 contains 13 residues. Germline V CDR1 and CDR2: SGDLS, YYNGEE. CDR3 sequence (DNA): TGTGCCAGTAGCGGGGGCCACACAGATACGCAGTATTTT. It encodes CASSGGHTDTQYF.

This chain connects TRBV9 to TRBJ2-1; the D gene is possibly TRBD2 (5 bases). Germline CDR1 is SGDLS and CDR2 is YYNGEE. This CDR3 comprises 16 residues. Trimming stripped 0 bases from V and 4 bases from J, with 14 bases between. The CDR3: CASSVGGSSRYNEQFF. DNA of the CDR3: TGTGCCAGCAGCGTAGGTGGGTCTAGCCGATACAATGAGCAGTTCTTC.

The table lists this clone with a few counts. The V gene is TRBV11-3, the J gene TRBJ2-7; D remains unclear. From germline, CDR1 is SGHNT and CDR2 YENEEA. Trimming stripped 0 bases from V and 0 bases from J, with 6 bases between. The CDR3 loop spans 14 amino acids. CDR3 protein: CASSLDRNSYEQYF. The CDR3 coding sequence is TGTGCCAGCAGCTTAGATCGGAACTCCTACGAGCAGTACTTC.

This clone ranks as medium-sized. V and J are TRBV2 and TRBJ1-1, with a weak D call TRBD1 (5 bases). This CDR3 is built from 14 residues. V lost 5 bases to trimming and J lost 11 bases, with 21 bases between them. Germline CDR1 SNHLY, CDR2 FYNNEI. The CDR3 sequence: CASSSDSTPLGAFF. CDR3 nucleotide sequence: TGTGCCAGCAGTTCCGACAGTACCCCTCTCGGGGCTTTCTTT.

The V call is TRBV7-9, the J call TRBJ2-5; possible D gene TRBD2, 5 bases. CDR1 and CDR2 from the germline V gene are SEHNR and FQNEAQ (reference sequence). This CDR3 contains 15 residues. The V and J ends lost 1 base and 4 bases respectively, with 13 bases between them. The CDR3 coding sequence is TGTGCCAGCAGCTTAGAGAGAGGAGAGGGAGAGACCCAGTACTTC. Protein product: CASSLERGEGETQYF.

V is TRBV6-5 and J is TRBJ2-7; 7 bases are shared with TRBD2. This CDR3 has 13 amino acids. V was pared by 5 bases and J by 6 bases, with 7 bases of the junction left unmatched. CDR1 is MNHEY, CDR2 SVGAGI, per germline. CDR3 in DNA: TGTGCCAGCAGTCGAGCGGGAAATCTCGAGCAGTACTTC. Translating gives CASSRAGNLEQYF.

This clone has more than one count but fewer than ten. The rearrangement links TRBV9 to TRBJ2-7; 13 nucleotides match TRBD2. This CDR3 is built from 14 residues. J gave up 6 bases and V 0 bases, and 0 bases lay outside the gene matches. Per the germline V gene, CDR1 is SGDLS and CDR2 is YYNGEE. The CDR3 sequence: CASSVGLAGGEQYF. Here the CDR3 DNA reads TGTGCCAGCAGCGTAGGACTAGCGGGAGGCGAGCAGTACTTC.

This rearrangement joins TRBV25-1 to TRBJ1-4, with 7 nucleotides matching TRBD1. V dropped 2 bases and J dropped 8; count of bases not matched to a gene: 5. The CDR3 extends over 14 amino acids. Germline CDR1 and CDR2: MGHDK and SYGVNS. The CDR3 nucleotides read TGTGCCAGCAGTGAAGGTCAGGGGGGGGAAAAACTGTTTTTT. Amino acids: CASSEGQGGEKLFF.

The chain combines TRBV27 with TRBJ2-7; D remains unclear. The CDR3 is 14 residues long. Germline V lookup: CDR1 MNHEY, CDR2 SMNVEV (reference sequence). V lost 3 bases and J lost 3, with 12 bases in between. The CDR3 DNA follows: TGTGCCAGCAGTTTGGGGTTCGGCATCTACGAGCAGTACTTC. Its translation: CASSLGFGIYEQYF.

The chain couples TRBV9 to TRBJ1-4; TRBD1 matches at 8 bases. V lost 4 bases and J lost 5; bases outside the gene matches: 7. This CDR3 region has 15 residues. Germline V CDR1 and CDR2: SGDLS, YYNGEE. CDR3 coding DNA: TGTGCCAGCAGCTTTCAGGACAGGGAAAATGAAAAACTGTTTTTT. The encoded protein is CASSFQDRENEKLFF.

The genes are TRBV7-9 and TRBJ1-4; D not certain. CDR1 and CDR2 (germline): SEHNR, FQNEAQ (reference sequence). The CDR3 length is 14 residues. Trimming removed 5 bases at V and 7 bases at J, with 14 bases between. In nucleotides, the CDR3 is TGTGCCAGCAGCCGTGGGTGGGTTGGTGAAAAACTGTTTTTT. Residues: CASSRGWVGEKLFF.

The sample holds one count of this clone. The chain links TRBV5-6 to TRBJ1-4; 7 positions agree with TRBD1. Germline V gene lookup returns CDR1 SGHDT and CDR2 YYEEEE. The J segment lost 2 bases and the V segment lost 3 bases, leaving 4 bases of the junction unmatched. The CDR3 runs 15 residues. CDR3 amino acids: CASSSTGQTNEKLFF. CDR3 DNA sequence: TGTGCCAGCAGCTCTACGGGACAGACTAATGAAAAACTGTTTTTT.

The rearrangement uses TRBV25-1 and TRBJ2-2; 7 bases align to TRBD1. With 3 bases clipped from V and 2 bases from J, the junction kept 6 bases outside the gene matches. Germline V CDR1 and CDR2: MGHDK, SYGVNS. This CDR3 region has 16 residues. The CDR3 nucleotides are TGTGCCAGCAGTGATCCCGACAGGGCTAACACCGGGGAGCTGTTTTTT. It yields the protein CASSDPDRANTGELFF.

The rearrangement joins TRBV7-2 to TRBJ2-5, with a tentative D call TRBD2 (7 bases). The CDR3 is 14 amino acids. Germline CDR1 reads SGHTA; CDR2 reads FQGNSA. V was cut by 3 bases and J by 5 bases, with 13 bases left in between. The DNA for the CDR3 is TGTGCCAGCAGCTTTCGCGGGGGCCGGGAGACCCAGTACTTC. It codes for CASSFRGGRETQYF.

CDR3 bases: TGTGCCATCAGTGAGCCCTTTCCTCGCACAGATACGCAGTATTTT. Translated, it gives CAISEPFPRTDTQYF. V and J are TRBV10-3 and TRBJ2-3; D is unclear. This CDR3 is built from 15 residues. V shed 2 bases and J shed 1 base, with 10 bases lying between them. Germline V CDR1 and CDR2: ENHRY, SYGVKD.

The chain links TRBV7-2 to TRBJ1-3, with 11 bases that match TRBD1. Germline CDR1 reads SGHTA; CDR2 reads FQGNSA. The junction had 4 bases not matched to a gene; V was cut back by 5 bases and J by 1 base. The CDR3 covers 16 residues. The CDR3, as DNA: TGTGCCAGCAGCCGGACAGGGGGCGATTCTGGAAACACCATATATTTT. Translation: CASSRTGGDSGNTIYF.

This chain connects TRBV2 to TRBJ1-1; unclear D gene. The germline V and J ends were trimmed by 7 bases and 4 bases, with 16 bases remaining between them. The V gene's germline CDR1 is SNHLY and CDR2 FYNNEI. CDR3 length equals 14 residues. This chain's CDR3 is CASTPFQDTTEAFF. CDR3 nucleotides: TGTGCCAGCACTCCATTCCAGGATACCACTGAAGCTTTCTTT.

V gene TRBV5-1 combines with J gene TRBJ2-2, with D perhaps TRBD2 (6 bases). Germline-derived CDR1 and CDR2 are SGHRS and YFSETQ. V dropped 2 bases and J dropped 7 bases, with 12 bases sitting between them. This CDR3 contains 14 residues. CDR3 in amino acids: CASSFGTRDGELFF. The CDR3, as DNA: TGCGCCAGCAGCTTCGGGACGCGGGACGGGGAGCTGTTTTTT. The whole variable domain, remainder taken from reference TRBV5-1 and TRBJ2-2, is KAGVTQTPRYLIKTRGQQVTLSCSPISGHRSVSWYQQTPGQGLQFLFEYFSETQRNKGNFPGRFSGRQFSNSRSEMNVSTLELGDSALYLCASSFGTRDGELFFGEGSRLTVL.